The clone carrying this T cell receptor beta chain turned up a few times. Its antigen is unidentified. V was clipped by 0 bases and J by 9 bases; unmatched bases: 6. The CDR3 spans 15 residues. CDR1 and CDR2 from the germline V gene are SGHDT and YYEEEE. This sample is part of a study of cytomegalovirus exposure and HLA in healthy donors. Points from the study as a whole: Data from an earlier analysis indicated that most TCR beta V segments were productive either about 87% or about 30% of the time.

The PCR made use of 60 Vbeta and 13 Jbeta primers. Generated by immunoSEQ multiplex PCR, the TCRdb table keeps only in-frame clones and is missing some. The table includes about 200,000 clones, 75% to 80% detected once. All donors participated as healthy donors of bone marrow. This sequence was found in a male donor in good health and CMV-seronegative. This chain links TRBV5-6 with TRBJ2-1, with 10 bases fitting TRBD2. Sequenced input: PBMCs. The CDR3: CASSLDLAGAIEQFF. The DNA for the CDR3 is TGTGCCAGCAGCTTGGACCTAGCGGGAGCTATTGAGCAGTTCTTC.